This is a list of T cell receptor beta chains from one sample in a study of blood T cell repertoires in COVID-19. TCRdb's table, derived via immunoSEQ multiplex PCR, lists solely in-frame clones and lacks some. The data contain approximately 150,000 clones, around 83% of them singletons. The sequenced material came from peripheral blood. Receptors were obtained from a woman in her 50s with COVID-19, enrolled during active disease. The CDR3 runs from the conserved cysteine through the conserved F or W. The order of the fields is V gene, J gene, clone size, D gene, CDR3 protein, CDR3 DNA. The D gene is left open where the match is weak. Size is stated for part of the rows, as once, few or many counts, or as a class when the clone is expanded.

>TRBV19|TRBJ2-1|once|-
CASSLGGSYNEQFF
TGTGCCAGTAGCCTAGGGGGTTCCTACAATGAGCAGTTCTTC
>TRBV4-1|TRBJ2-5|-|TRBD2
CASSQDGASGDQYF
TGCGCCAGCAGCCAAGATGGTGCTAGCGGGGATCAGTACTTC
>TRBV5-6|TRBJ2-1|-|TRBD2
CASSWQQREDNEQFF
TGTGCCAGCAGCTGGCAGCAGCGGGAGGACAATGAGCAGTTCTTC
>TRBV3-1/TRBV3-2|TRBJ1-4|-|-
CASSLATNEKLFF
TGTGCCAGCAGCCTCGCGACTAATGAAAAACTGTTTTTT
>TRBV10-1|TRBJ2-2|-|-
CASSKNSNTGELFF
TGCGCCAGCAGTAAGAATAGCAACACCGGGGAGCTGTTTTTT
>TRBV7-9|TRBJ2-5|few|-
CATADNQETQYF
TGTGCCACCGCGGACAATCAAGAGACCCAGTACTTC
>TRBV30|TRBJ1-1|-|-
CAWSPGEGTEAFF
TGTGCCTGGTCGCCGGGAGAAGGCACTGAAGCTTTCTTT
>TRBV9|TRBJ2-3|-|-
CASSAGPGAVSHTQYF
TGTGCCAGCAGCGCCGGGCCAGGGGCAGTCAGTCATACGCAGTATTTT
>TRBV11-2|TRBJ2-5|-|-
CASSIPRKQETQYF
TGTGCCAGCAGCATTCCCAGGAAACAAGAGACCCAGTACTTC
>TRBV5-5|TRBJ2-7|-|TRBD1
CASTRTGDTYEQYF
TGTGCCAGCACCCGGACAGGGGATACCTACGAGCAGTACTTC
>TRBV3-1/TRBV3-2|TRBJ2-1|few|-
CASSPSDKQLYNEQFF
TGTGCCAGCAGCCCCTCAGACAAACAATTATACAATGAGCAGTTCTTC
>TRBV7-9|TRBJ2-3|-|-
CASSLLSTVITDTQYF
TGTGCCAGCAGCTTACTCTCGACAGTAATAACAGATACGCAGTATTTT
>TRBV4-1|TRBJ1-4|few|TRBD1
CASSQVARQGNGKLFF
TGCGCCAGCAGCCAAGTAGCGAGACAGGGGAATGGAAAACTGTTTTTT
>TRBV6-1|TRBJ1-5|-|-
CASSEWLTDYSNQPQHF
TGTGCCAGCAGTGAATGGCTGACAGATTATAGCAATCAGCCCCAGCATTTT
>TRBV4-1|TRBJ1-4|few|TRBD1
CASSHGDRDEKLFF
TGCGCCAGCAGCCACGGGGACAGGGACGAAAAACTGTTTTTT
>TRBV3-1/TRBV3-2|TRBJ2-2|-|-
CASSQGTANTGELFF
TGTGCCAGCAGCCAAGGGACAGCGAACACCGGGGAGCTGTTTTTT
>TRBV5-4|TRBJ2-3|few|TRBD2
CASSVRLAGNTDTQYF
TGTGCCAGCAGCGTCCGACTAGCGGGGAACACAGATACGCAGTATTTT
>TRBV6-5|TRBJ1-5|-|TRBD1
CASSQKTGGVQPQHF
TGTGCCAGCAGCCAAAAGACAGGGGGGGTTCAGCCCCAGCATTTT
>TRBV7-9|TRBJ1-4|-|TRBD1
CASSQTGGGTNEKLFF
TGTGCCAGCAGCCAGACAGGGGGAGGCACTAATGAAAAACTGTTTTTT
>TRBV2|TRBJ2-3|-|TRBD2
CASRRAIAGGTDTQYF
TGTGCCAGCAGGCGCGCGATAGCGGGGGGCACAGATACGCAGTATTTT
>TRBV11-3|TRBJ2-7|few|TRBD1
CASSRGQVENYEQYF
TGTGCCAGCAGCCGGGGACAGGTTGAGAACTACGAGCAGTACTTC
>TRBV10-3|TRBJ2-5|-|TRBD1
CAISESQQGALGETQYF
TGTGCCATCAGTGAGTCCCAACAGGGGGCTTTGGGGGAGACCCAGTACTTC
>TRBV3-1/TRBV3-2|TRBJ1-1|-|-
CASSQALIRNTEAFF
TGTGCCAGCAGCCAAGCTCTCATCAGGAACACTGAAGCTTTCTTT
>TRBV3-1/TRBV3-2|TRBJ2-7|-|-
CASSQDQGSSISYEQYF
TGTGCCAGCAGCCAAGATCAAGGTAGCTCTATATCCTACGAGCAGTACTTC
>TRBV15|TRBJ2-3|-|-
CATSRDSIRLGGNTDTQYF
TGTGCCACCAGCAGAGACTCAATTCGGCTGGGGGGTAACACAGATACGCAGTATTTT
>TRBV6-5|TRBJ2-3|-|TRBD2
CASSNPSGDTDTQYF
TGTGCCAGCAGCAATCCTAGCGGGGACACAGATACGCAGTATTTT
>TRBV6-6|TRBJ1-6|-|-
CASGSALHF
TGTGCCAGCGGTTCGGCCCTCCACTTT
>TRBV28|TRBJ1-6|-|TRBD1
CASSLKTGGSPLHF
TGTGCCAGCAGTTTAAAGACAGGGGGCTCACCCCTCCACTTT